This T cell receptor (beta chain) was profiled in a study of graft-versus-host responses after intestinal transplantation (dated by TCRdb to 2020 to 2023). A note on the overall study: Recipients received multivisceral, liver-intestinal, or isolated intestinal transplants. Instead of going to the commercial service, samples from a few later patients were sequenced in-house on an Illumina MiSeq and processed with MiXCR. Donor T cell macrochimerism was defined as a peak of at least 4% donor T cells among recipient peripheral blood mononuclear cells. Graft-versus-host and host-versus-graft alloreactive T cell clones were tracked in the graft, circulation and bone marrow after intestinal transplantation using bulk TCR-beta CDR3 sequencing. All recipients received anti-thymocyte globulin induction followed by maintenance tacrolimus and steroids for two to four years. Alloreactive clones were identified by sequencing pre-transplant mixed lymphocyte reaction products and comparing them with unstimulated pre-transplant donor and recipient T cells. The cohort enrolled 24 intestinal transplant recipients, one of whom was a retransplant, and a few patients without pretransplant specimens were excluded.

From its cysteine to its phenylalanine, the CDR3 spans 12 amino acids. CDR3 DNA is the only sequence kept; it has 36 bases, read in frame from the first base. The germline V gene specifies LGHNA as CDR1 and YNFKEQ as CDR2. Cut back by 0 bases and 6 bases, the V and J ends lie 3 bases apart. Libraries were made using the immunoSEQ multiplex PCR assay. For most patients, high-throughput TCR-beta CDR3 sequencing of genomic DNA was performed by Adaptive Biotechnologies. On the authors' methods: TCR sequencing data for some 19 patients were retrieved from Adaptive's ImmunoSEQ software; a few other patients were processed with MiXCR and VDJtools. CDR3 nucleotide sequences shared by donor and recipient were removed because the origin of these sequences could not be assigned. To be classed as alloreactive, a clone needed at least 2-fold expansion over unstimulated cells and a minimum CFSE-low frequency of 0.002% (template counts) or 0.001% (read counts). Clones detected in sequenced pre-transplant spleen, lymph node, or MLR CFSE-low populations of the donor or recipient were defined as mappable. The cumulative frequency of alloreactive clones was calculated as a percentage of all sequences, weighted by copy number. TCRdb's version of the immuneACCESS table is confined to in-frame rearrangements and falls short of the full clone set. An unresolved V gene accounts for under half of the shortfall where checked; the remainder is of unknown origin. V, J and clone size derive from that table, while D and trimming were established from the DNA sequence. In this sample the table shows 95,000 to 100,000 clones, roughly 82% of which occur a single time. Approximately 1.4% of the sample goes to the ten largest clones.

Paper-wide results and their limitations: GvH clones were detected in recipient bone marrow, and some appeared earlier in ileal mucosa or blood, consistent with an intestinal mucosal origin. Early after transplant, peak levels of circulating GvH clones were associated with declines in HvG clones. The conclusions were limited by the relatively low number and heterogeneity of the intestinal transplant patients. Patients with donor T cell macrochimerism had high GvH to HvG T cell clonal ratios in their allografts.

As to this clone: No cognate antigen has been identified for it. The record has no base qualities; no much larger clone is one base away.

Blood samples were collected up to 4 times in the first month after transplant and then at least monthly when available. The TCR was taken from a human patient who received an intestinal transplant, so some T cells may come from the graft donor. The chain was built from TRBV4-2 and TRBJ2-1, with the D segment identity uncertain. Material: PBMCs, obtained 255 days after intestinal transplant. The nucleotide sequence is TGTGCCAGCAGCCAAGATCTCAATGAGCAGTTCTTC. Protein translation: CASSQDLNEQFF.